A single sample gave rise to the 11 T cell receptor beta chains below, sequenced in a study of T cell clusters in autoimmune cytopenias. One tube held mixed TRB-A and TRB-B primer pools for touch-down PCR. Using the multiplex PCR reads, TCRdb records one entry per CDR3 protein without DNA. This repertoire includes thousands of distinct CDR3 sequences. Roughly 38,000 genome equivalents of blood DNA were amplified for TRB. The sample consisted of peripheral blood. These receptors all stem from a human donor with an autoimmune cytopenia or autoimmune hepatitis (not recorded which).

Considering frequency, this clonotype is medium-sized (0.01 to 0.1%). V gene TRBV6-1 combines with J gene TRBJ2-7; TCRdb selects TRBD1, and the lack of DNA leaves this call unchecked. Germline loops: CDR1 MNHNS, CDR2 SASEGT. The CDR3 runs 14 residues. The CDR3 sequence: CASSHTGGGYEQYF.

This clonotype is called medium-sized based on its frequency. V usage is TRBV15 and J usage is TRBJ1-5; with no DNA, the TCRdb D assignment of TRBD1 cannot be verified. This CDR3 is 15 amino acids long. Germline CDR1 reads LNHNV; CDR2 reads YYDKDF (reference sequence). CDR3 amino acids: CATSLGTGDNQPQHF. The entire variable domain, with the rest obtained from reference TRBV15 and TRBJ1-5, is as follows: DAMVIQNPRYQVTQFGKPVTLSCSQTLNHNVMYWYQQKSSQAPKLLFHYYDKDFNNEADTPDNFQSRRPNTSFCFLDIRSPGLGDTAMYLCATSLGTGDNQPQHFGDGTRLSIL.

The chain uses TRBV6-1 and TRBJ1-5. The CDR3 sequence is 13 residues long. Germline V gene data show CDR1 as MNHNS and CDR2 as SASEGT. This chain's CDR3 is CASSDLGLQPQHF.

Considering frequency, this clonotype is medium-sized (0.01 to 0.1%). The CDR3 here is CASTDGGWTEAFF. The genes are TRBV6-5 and TRBJ1-1. In germline, CDR1 is MNHEY, CDR2 SVGAGI. The length of the CDR3 is 13 residues.

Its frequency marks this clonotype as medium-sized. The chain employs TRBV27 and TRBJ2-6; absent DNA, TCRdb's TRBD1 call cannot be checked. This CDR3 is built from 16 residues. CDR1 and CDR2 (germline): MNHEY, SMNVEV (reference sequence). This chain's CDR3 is CATFGTGPPGANVLTF.

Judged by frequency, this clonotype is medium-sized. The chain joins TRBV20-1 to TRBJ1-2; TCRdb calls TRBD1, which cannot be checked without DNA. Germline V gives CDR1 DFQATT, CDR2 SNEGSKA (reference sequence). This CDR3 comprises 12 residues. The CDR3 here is CSARKAPYGYTF.

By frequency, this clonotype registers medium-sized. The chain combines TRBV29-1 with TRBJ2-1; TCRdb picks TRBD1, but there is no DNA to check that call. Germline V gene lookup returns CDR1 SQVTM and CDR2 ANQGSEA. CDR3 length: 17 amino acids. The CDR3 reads CSAKRGVGPSSYNEQFF.

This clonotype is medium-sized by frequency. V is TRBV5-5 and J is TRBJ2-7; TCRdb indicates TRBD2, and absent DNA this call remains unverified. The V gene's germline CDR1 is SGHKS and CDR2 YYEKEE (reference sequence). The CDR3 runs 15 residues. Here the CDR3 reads CASSLGPSEPYEQYF.

CDR3 in amino acids: CASSEQRGTEAFF. This chain joins TRBV6-1 and TRBJ1-1. This CDR3 is 13 amino acids long. The germline V gene encodes CDR1 MNHNS and CDR2 SASEGT.

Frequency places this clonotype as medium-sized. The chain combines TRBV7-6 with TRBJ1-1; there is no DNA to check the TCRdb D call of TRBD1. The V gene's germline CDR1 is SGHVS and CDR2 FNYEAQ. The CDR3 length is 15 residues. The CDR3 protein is CASSLAQGFNAEAFF.

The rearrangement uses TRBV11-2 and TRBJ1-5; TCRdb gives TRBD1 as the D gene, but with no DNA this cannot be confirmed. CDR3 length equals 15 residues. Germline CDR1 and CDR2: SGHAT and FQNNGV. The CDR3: CASSTRQGGNQPQHF.